The 17 T cell receptor beta chains in this list originate from one sample, sequenced in a study of neoadjuvant anti-PD-1 for oral cavity cancer. This table comes from immunoSEQ multiplex PCR, and its TCRdb copy is limited to in-frame clones, with some not included. The data show about 14,000 clones, 71% seen once. The sequenced sample was PBMCs, obtained before nivolumab (anti-PD-1) treatment. The receptors were gathered from a person aged 35-79 years with oral cavity squamous cell carcinoma.

The chain has TRBV9 and TRBJ1-1, with D possibly TRBD1 on 5 matching bases. CDR1 is SGDLS, CDR2 YYNGEE, per germline. V was pared by 1 base and J by 3 bases, with 13 bases between. The CDR3 is made up of 15 amino acids. This CDR3 reads CASSVQGEGYTEAFF. CDR3 in DNA: TGTGCCAGCAGCGTACAAGGGGAAGGGTACACTGAAGCTTTCTTT. The whole variable domain, filled in from reference TRBV9 and TRBJ1-1, reads DSGVTQTPKHLITATGQRVTLRCSPRSGDLSVYWYQQSLDQGLQFLIQYYNGEERAKGNILERFSAQQFPDLHSELNLSSLELGDSALYFCASSVQGEGYTEAFFGQGTRLTVV.

The chain recombines TRBV6-5 with TRBJ1-3; maybe TRBD1 (5 bases). The CDR3 length is 15 residues. CDR1 and CDR2 from the germline V gene are MNHEY and SVGAGI. V was clipped by 7 bases and J by 6 bases, with 19 bases between them. The DNA of the CDR3 is TGTGCCAGCACCCGGGGGAGGGGATTGAAAAACACCATATATTTT. Protein product: CASTRGRGLKNTIYF.

The chain couples TRBV7-9 to TRBJ2-3; D possibly matches TRBD1 or TRBD2 (5 bases each). CDR3 length: 14 amino acids. Per germline, CDR1 SEHNR and CDR2 FQNEAQ (reference sequence). Trimming pared 3 bases from V and 8 bases from J, leaving 15 bases between. The CDR3 here is CASSLGVGIGTQYF. DNA of the CDR3: TGTGCCAGCAGCTTGGGGGTCGGAATCGGTACGCAGTATTTT.

The V gene is TRBV9, the J gene TRBJ1-2, with 9 bases lining up with TRBD1. V dropped 4 bases and J dropped 4; count of bases not matched to a gene: 11. This CDR3 comprises 16 residues. CDR1 SGDLS and CDR2 YYNGEE come from the germline V gene. The CDR3 DNA sequence: TGTGCCAGCAGCCCCAGGGACAGGGATTTCTTCTATGGCTACACCTTC. This encodes CASSPRDRDFFYGYTF.

This chain links TRBV5-1 with TRBJ1-2, with a possible D match to TRBD1 (5 bases). The germline V gene has CDR1 SGHRS and CDR2 YFSETQ. The CDR3 is 17 amino acids. V was pared by 0 bases and J by 6 bases, with 21 bases between. The CDR3 reads CASSLAGRQIGLHGYTF. The CDR3 DNA is TGCGCCAGCAGCTTGGCCGGGAGACAGATAGGCCTGCATGGCTACACCTTC.

V usage is TRBV7-3 and J usage is TRBJ1-1; 10 positions match TRBD1. Germline lookup yields CDR1 SGHTA and CDR2 FQGTGA. The CDR3 totals 15 residues. The ends lost 6 bases at V and 4 bases at J; junction bases unmatched: 8. The CDR3 here is CASSPNGQGGTEAFF. CDR3 sequence (DNA): TGTGCCAGCAGTCCGAACGGACAGGGGGGCACTGAAGCTTTCTTT.

This clone was detected only a few times. This chain's CDR3 is CASSQVSGNTIYF. CDR3 bases: TGTGCCAGCAGCCAGGTGTCGGGAAACACCATATATTTT. This chain links TRBV27 with TRBJ1-3; D remains unclear. CDR3 size: 13 residues. Germline lookup yields CDR1 MNHEY and CDR2 SMNVEV (reference sequence). V was cut by 6 bases and J by 4 bases, with 10 bases left in between.

This clone was observed a few times. The chain carries TRBV5-1 and TRBJ1-1, with 9 bases lining up with TRBD1. The CDR3 consists of 14 residues. Germline CDR1 and CDR2: SGHRS and YFSETQ. The junction had 8 bases not matched to a gene; V was cut back by 1 base and J by 10 bases. CDR3: CASSLSGDRVRAFF. The CDR3 nucleotides read TGCGCCAGCAGCTTGTCGGGGGACAGGGTTCGAGCTTTCTTT.

The gene calls are TRBV5-1 and TRBJ2-3; 8 bases match TRBD1. The length of the CDR3 is 14 residues. Germline V gene lookup returns CDR1 SGHRS and CDR2 YFSETQ. V was clipped by 2 bases and J by 5 bases; unmatched bases: 4. CDR3 residues: CASSFGQGKDTQYF. CDR3 DNA: TGCGCCAGCAGCTTCGGACAGGGTAAAGATACGCAGTATTTT.

This clone has just one count. This chain uses TRBV4-1 with TRBJ2-7; D is ambiguous. V was shortened by 0 bases and J by 1 base, with 10 bases between the two germline ends. Germline assignment: CDR1 MGHRA and CDR2 YSYEKL. CDR3 length equals 15 residues. The DNA of the CDR3 is TGCGCCAGCAGCCAAGATGAGTCGGCATCCTACGAGCAGTACTTC. Its translation: CASSQDESASYEQYF.

V and J are TRBV5-1 and TRBJ2-7; 7 bases agree with TRBD1. Germline-derived CDR1 and CDR2 are SGHRS and YFSETQ. V was clipped by 4 bases and J by 2 bases; unmatched bases: 3. The CDR3 totals 13 residues. Here the CDR3 reads CASSQGTAYEQYF. The CDR3 DNA is TGCGCCAGCAGCCAAGGGACAGCCTACGAGCAGTACTTC.

The chain has TRBV7-8 and TRBJ2-2; possibly TRBD1 or TRBD2 for D (6 bases each). The CDR3 consists of 16 residues. Trimming stripped 4 bases from V and 4 bases from J, with 16 bases between. CDR1 SGHVS and CDR2 FQNEAQ come from the germline V gene. The CDR3 nucleotides are TGTGCCAGCAGCTCCGACAGGAGGGTAACCACCGGGGAGCTGTTTTTT. The encoded protein is CASSSDRRVTTGELFF.

This chain uses TRBV5-1 with TRBJ2-7; 11 bases match TRBD2. This CDR3 contains 15 residues. Germline trimming cut 5 bases from V and 6 bases from J; bases unmatched to any gene: 10. Germline V gene lookup returns CDR1 SGHRS and CDR2 YFSETQ. CDR3 bases: TGCGCCAGCAGACCCGCTTTAGCGGGGGGGCGCGAGCAGTACTTC. Protein product: CASRPALAGGREQYF.

This clone came up once. This rearrangement joins TRBV30 to TRBJ2-3, with 9 bases fitting TRBD2. The CDR3 runs to 13 residues. Germline V gene data show CDR1 as GTSNPN and CDR2 as SVGIG (reference sequence). The J segment lost 5 bases and the V segment lost 2 bases, leaving 2 bases of the junction unmatched. CDR3 amino acids: CAWSRAGGDTQYF. CDR3 nucleotide sequence: TGTGCCTGGAGTAGAGCGGGAGGAGATACGCAGTATTTT.

This rearrangement joins TRBV7-2 to TRBJ1-1, with TRBD1 as a possible D gene (5 bases). CDR3 size: 15 residues. CDR1 and CDR2 from the germline V gene are SGHTA and FQGNSA. Trimming cost V 5 bases and J 8 bases, with 21 bases left between them. CDR3 DNA: TGTGCCAGCAGCCTCTCCGGACACCTCTCCGGGGAAGCTTTCTTT. Translating gives CASSLSGHLSGEAFF. The entire variable domain, with the rest obtained from reference TRBV7-2 and TRBJ1-1, is as follows: GAGVSQSPSNKVTEKGKDVELRCDPISGHTALYWYRQSLGQGLEFLIYFQGNSAPDKSGLPSDRFSAERTGGSVSTLTIQRTQQEDSAVYLCASSLSGHLSGEAFFGQGTRLTVV.

This clone has a handful of counts. This chain joins TRBV9 and TRBJ2-2; maybe TRBD2 (6 bases). Germline V gene lookup returns CDR1 SGDLS and CDR2 YYNGEE. The CDR3 has 15 amino acids. V shed 5 bases and J shed 6 bases, with 17 bases lying between them. CDR3 residues: CASSPQGGVAGELFF. CDR3 coding DNA: TGTGCCAGCAGTCCCCAGGGCGGGGTGGCCGGGGAGCTGTTTTTT.

Worth noting for this clone: An end of the junction differs from the germline gene, which may be a read error. The chain is built from TRBV19 and TRBJ1-2; D unresolved. Germline V gene sequence: CDR1 LNHDA, CDR2 SQIVND (reference sequence). The CDR3 contains 15 residues. The CDR3 sequence is CAGSIDKGRSYGYTF. CDR3 in DNA: TGTGCCGGTAGTATAGATAAGGGCAGGAGCTATGGCTACACCTTC. The entire variable domain, with the rest obtained from reference TRBV19 and TRBJ1-2, is as follows: DGGITQSPKYLFRKEGQNVTLSCEQNLNHDAMYWYRQDPGQGLRLIYYSQIVNDFQKGDIAEGYSVSREKKESFPLTVTSAQKNPTAFYLCAGSIDKGRSYGYTFGSGTRLTVV.